This entry features one TCR beta chain sequence. Its target is unknown. The data were taken from a study of blood T cells in healthy people across ages. It was with a sample-barcoded 5' primer and a J-beta primer mix that a second PCR of roughly 7 to 12 cycles was run. MiXCR, run by TCRdb on the 5' RACE reads, gives a single entry per CDR3 protein. This table has 1.5 million to 2 million distinct CDR3 sequences, 28% appearing once. Trimming pared 3 bases from V and 1 base from J, leaving 12 bases between. CDR3 length equals 15 residues. CDR1 and CDR2 (germline): SGHDN, FVKESK. Study-wide findings and caveats: Unknown donor CMV status possibly confounded expanded clonotype changes. Those diversity estimates obtained from one million T cells were thought to be underestimates.

V is TRBV14 and J is TRBJ1-2; D not certain. The source is a woman in her 30s in good health. The sequenced sample was blood. Here the CDR3 reads CASSQPGELNYGYTF. In DNA form, the CDR3 reads TGTGCCAGCAGCCAGCCCGGGGAGCTTAACTATGGCTACACCTTC.